The 18 T cell receptor beta chains reported below all come from one sample, sequenced in a study of radiotherapy plus CTLA-4 blockade in lung cancer. Produced via immunoSEQ multiplex PCR; TCRdb's table is partial and in-frame only. This sample has 30,000 to 35,000 clones, with 70% found just once. The input for sequencing was peripheral blood, taken from a patient treated with radiotherapy plus ipilimumab. Every receptor here comes from a human donor with non-small cell lung cancer who had stable disease on radiotherapy plus ipilimumab.

V is TRBV4-2 and J is TRBJ2-7; D tentatively fits TRBD1 or TRBD2 (5 bases each). Germline V gene lookup returns CDR1 LGHNA and CDR2 YNFKEQ. Trimming pared 1 base from V and 2 bases from J, leaving 9 bases between. The CDR3 spans 14 residues. The CDR3, as DNA: TGTGCCAGCAGCCAAGGGGACGGAGCCTACGAGCAGTACTTC. This gives the protein CASSQGDGAYEQYF.

DNA for the CDR3: TGTGCCAGCAGTGAAACTCCGGGACTGGGGGGTGAGGGCTATGAGCAGTTCTTC. Its translation: CASSETPGLGGEGYEQFF. The chain recombines TRBV28 with TRBJ2-1, with D perhaps matching TRBD2 (6 bases). CDR1 is MDHEN, CDR2 SYDVKM, per germline. The CDR3 extends over 18 amino acids. Trimming stripped 5 bases from V and 8 bases from J, with 28 bases between.

The chain uses TRBV4-1 and TRBJ2-7; TRBD1 matches 9 bases. The V gene end was trimmed by 3 bases and the J gene end by 4 bases; junction bases not matched to a gene: 4. This CDR3 region has 14 residues. The V gene's germline CDR1 is MGHRA and CDR2 YSYEKL. The CDR3 here is CASSQGQGVYEQYF. The CDR3 nucleotides are TGCGCCAGCAGCCAGGGACAGGGCGTGTACGAGCAGTACTTC.

The gene calls are TRBV9 and TRBJ2-1, with D perhaps being TRBD1 or TRBD2 (6 bases each). Germline V gene lookup returns CDR1 SGDLS and CDR2 YYNGEE. Trimming shortened V by 0 bases and J by 6 bases, and 31 bases separated the two germline ends. The CDR3 is made up of 21 amino acids. This CDR3 reads CASSVVGSGGSLGPEGNEQFF. For the CDR3, the DNA is TGTGCCAGCAGCGTAGTGGGGTCCGGGGGCTCCCTGGGCCCGGAGGGCAATGAGCAGTTCTTC.

The chain combines TRBV13 with TRBJ2-1; perhaps TRBD1 as D (8 bases). CDR1 is PRHDT, CDR2 FYEKMQ, per germline (reference sequence). Trimming took off 6 bases at V and 7 bases at J, with 16 bases between the two ends. CDR3 length: 14 amino acids. This chain's CDR3 is CASSNRGGLNEQFF. The CDR3 DNA follows: TGTGCCAGCAGTAACAGGGGGGGTCTAAATGAGCAGTTCTTC. The complete variable domain, with remaining parts taken from reference TRBV13 and TRBJ2-1, reads AAGVIQSPRHLIKEKRETATLKCYPIPRHDTVYWYQQGPGQDPQFLISFYEKMQSDKGSIPDRFSAQQFSDYHSELNMSSLELGDSALYFCASSNRGGLNEQFFGPGTRLTVL.

The genes are TRBV4-1 and TRBJ2-5, with D possibly being TRBD1 (5 bases). Near its end, the DNA agrees better with TRBJ2-7, so the J call may be wrong. This CDR3 has 13 residues. Germline V gene lookup returns CDR1 MGHRA and CDR2 YSYEKL. CDR3: CASSPPGKDEQYF. In DNA form, the CDR3 reads TGCGCCAGCAGCCCACCAGGGAAGGACGAGCAGTACTTC.

The table lists this clone with a count of one. The V call is TRBV10-2, the J call TRBJ1-2, with a possible D match to TRBD1 (5 bases). The CDR3 is 13 amino acids. Germline-derived CDR1 and CDR2 are WSHSY and SAAADI. CDR3 loop: CAAATGGNYGYTF. The CDR3 nucleotides are TGCGCAGCAGCGACCGGGGGGAACTATGGCTACACCTTC.

This chain's CDR3 is CASSNLWGLVSNQPQHF. The CDR3 DNA is TGTGCCAGCAGCAATTTGTGGGGGCTGGTTAGCAATCAGCCCCAGCATTTT. The chain links TRBV21-1 to TRBJ1-5; TRBD1, the table's D call, lacks a check against the DNA. TRBV21-1 corresponds to a pseudogene. This CDR3 is 17 amino acids long.

In this sample, this clone turned up a few times. This chain uses TRBV5-4 with TRBJ1-3; possible D gene TRBD1, 5 bases. Trimming took 0 bases from V and 0 from J, leaving 7 bases between them. This CDR3 is built from 15 residues. Germline V gene data show CDR1 as SGHNT and CDR2 as YYREEE (reference sequence). The CDR3 here is CASSLAGASGNTIYF. Written as DNA, the CDR3 is TGTGCCAGCAGCTTGGCCGGGGCCTCTGGAAACACCATATATTTT.

The chain employs TRBV6-5 and TRBJ2-1; 7 nucleotides agree with TRBD1. Germline loops: CDR1 MNHEY, CDR2 SVGAGI. This CDR3 comprises 15 residues. Unmatched junction bases numbered 4, after V lost 5 bases and J lost 0 bases. The CDR3 loop reads CASSPTGSSYNEQFF. The CDR3 coding sequence is TGTGCCAGCAGTCCGACAGGGAGCTCCTACAATGAGCAGTTCTTC.

Concerning this clone: At one end the junction does not follow the germline gene, possibly because of a read error. The V call is TRBV7-2, the J call TRBJ2-2; 10 bases line up with TRBD2. The CDR3 has 15 amino acids. Germline V gene sequence: CDR1 SGHTA, CDR2 FQGNSA. The CDR3 loop reads CASSFSGRNSGELFF. As DNA, the CDR3 is TGTGCCAGCAGTTTTAGCGGGAGGAACAGCGGGGAGCTGTTTTTT.

CDR3 amino acids: CASSQDWPGVQPQHF. Written as DNA, the CDR3 is TGCGCCAGCAGCCAAGATTGGCCGGGGGTTCAGCCCCAGCATTTT. The rearrangement uses TRBV4-1 and TRBJ1-5, with a tentative D call TRBD1 (5 bases). The CDR3 sequence is 15 residues long. The V gene's germline CDR1 is MGHRA and CDR2 YSYEKL. Trimming took 0 bases from V and 6 from J, leaving 12 bases between them.

This sequence joins TRBV7-2 and TRBJ2-1, with 10 bases lining up with TRBD2. J gave up 3 bases and V 5 bases, and 4 bases lay outside the gene matches. Germline-derived CDR1 and CDR2 are SGHTA and FQGNSA. This CDR3 comprises 15 residues. CDR3 sequence: CASSLGTSVYNEQFF. For the CDR3, the DNA is TGTGCCAGCAGCCTCGGGACTAGCGTCTACAATGAGCAGTTCTTC.

The chain links TRBV4-3 to TRBJ1-2, with TRBD1 identical over 7 bases. This CDR3 comprises 14 residues. The germline gives CDR1 LGHNA, CDR2 YSLEER. With 3 bases clipped from V and 4 bases from J, the junction kept 5 bases outside the gene matches. The CDR3 bases are TGCGCCAGCAGCCATTTCGGGACAGTCTATGGCTACACCTTC. Amino acid sequence: CASSHFGTVYGYTF.

By share of the sample, this clone is medium-sized (0.01 to 0.1%). The genes are TRBV28 and TRBJ1-5; 9 bases agree with TRBD1. The CDR3 spans 17 residues. CDR1 MDHEN and CDR2 SYDVKM come from the germline V gene. J gave up 3 bases and V 3 bases, and 9 bases lay outside the gene matches. The CDR3 protein is CASSFPPGTGLNQPQHF. CDR3 nucleotide sequence: TGTGCCAGCAGTTTCCCCCCCGGGACAGGGCTCAATCAGCCCCAGCATTTT.

This clone was recorded a few times. This rearrangement joins TRBV18 to TRBJ1-3; D is ambiguous. V gave up 6 bases and J gave up 0 bases, with 15 bases separating them. In germline, CDR1 is KGHSH, CDR2 LQKENI. The CDR3 extends over 16 amino acids. The CDR3 sequence: CASSPRATHSGNTIYF. For the CDR3, the DNA is TGTGCCAGCTCTCCGAGGGCTACCCACTCTGGAAACACCATATATTTT.

This chain connects TRBV2 to TRBJ2-7; 8 bases are a match to TRBD2. The V segment lost 2 bases and the J segment 6 bases; nucleotides outside the gene matches: 18. The CDR3 extends over 18 amino acids. Germline CDR1 SNHLY, CDR2 FYNNEI. CDR3 region: CASSESTARTPGLGEQYF. Here the CDR3 DNA reads TGTGCCAGCAGTGAATCTACCGCCCGAACCCCGGGACTAGGCGAGCAGTACTTC.

The V call is TRBV7-2, the J call TRBJ2-3, with D unclear. CDR1 is SGHTA, CDR2 FQGNSA, per germline. The CDR3 loop spans 13 amino acids. Between the trimmed V and J ends, which lost 1 base and 5 bases, there was a span of 7 bases. The CDR3 loop is CASSLGVQDTQYF. For the CDR3, the DNA is TGTGCCAGCAGCTTAGGAGTCCAAGATACGCAGTATTTT.